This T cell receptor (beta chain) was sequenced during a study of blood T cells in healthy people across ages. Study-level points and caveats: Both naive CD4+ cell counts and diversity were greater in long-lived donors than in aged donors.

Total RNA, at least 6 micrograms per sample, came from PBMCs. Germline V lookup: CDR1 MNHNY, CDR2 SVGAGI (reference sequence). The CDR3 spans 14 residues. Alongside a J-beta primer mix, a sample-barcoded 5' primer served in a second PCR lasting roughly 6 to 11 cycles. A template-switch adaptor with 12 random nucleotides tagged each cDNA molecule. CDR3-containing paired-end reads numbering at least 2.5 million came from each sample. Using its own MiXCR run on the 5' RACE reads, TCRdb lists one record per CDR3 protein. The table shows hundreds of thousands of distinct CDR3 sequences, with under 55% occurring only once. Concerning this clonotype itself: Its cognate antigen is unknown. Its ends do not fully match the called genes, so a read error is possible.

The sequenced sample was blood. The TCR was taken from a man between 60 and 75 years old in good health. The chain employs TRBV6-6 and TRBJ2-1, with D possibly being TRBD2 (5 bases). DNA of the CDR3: TGTGGCAGCCGGCGGGCGAGCTCCTACAATGAGCAGTTCTTC. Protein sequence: CGSRRASSYNEQFF.